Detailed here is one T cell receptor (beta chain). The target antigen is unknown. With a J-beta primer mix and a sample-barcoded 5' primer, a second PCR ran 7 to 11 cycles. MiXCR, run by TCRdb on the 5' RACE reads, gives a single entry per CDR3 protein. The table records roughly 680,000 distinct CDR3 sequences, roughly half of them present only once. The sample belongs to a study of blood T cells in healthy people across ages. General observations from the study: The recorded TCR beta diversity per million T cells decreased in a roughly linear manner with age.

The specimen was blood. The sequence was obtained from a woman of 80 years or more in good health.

The CDR3 reads CATSDYLLSRGETQYF. The DNA of the CDR3 is TGTGCCACCAGTGATTACCTTCTTTCGAGGGGAGAGACCCAGTACTTC. The gene calls are TRBV24-1 and TRBJ2-4, with D perhaps given as TRBD1 or TRBD2 (5 bases each). The closer fit of TRBJ2-5 to the DNA end suggests the J call may be wrong. This CDR3 region has 16 residues. The germline gives CDR1 KGHDR, CDR2 SFDVKD.